Each of the 25 T cell receptor beta chains below was sequenced from the same sample in a study of blood T cells in healthy people across ages. A J-beta primer mix and a sample-barcoded 5' primer were used in a second PCR of roughly 7 to 12 cycles. TCRdb fed the 5' RACE reads into MiXCR, producing one record per CDR3 protein. The sample consists of around 790,000 distinct CDR3 sequences, under 45% of them appearing once. Sequenced input: blood. The origin of the receptors is a man between 60 and 70 years old in good health.

This clonotype occurred many times. The chain joins TRBV7-8 to TRBJ2-7; D is undetermined. The germline V gene has CDR1 SGHVS and CDR2 FQNEAQ. The CDR3 has 14 residues. V gave up 6 bases and J gave up 6 bases, with 18 bases separating them. CDR3 sequence: CASSQTSGQAEQYF. The CDR3 DNA is TGTGCCAGCAGTCAAACGTCCGGGCAGGCCGAGCAGTACTTC.

This chain uses TRBV5-5 with TRBJ1-1; weak D call: TRBD1 (5 bases). V was trimmed by 4 bases and J by 4 bases, leaving 17 bases between them. The CDR3 contains 15 residues. Germline-derived CDR1 and CDR2 are SGHKS and YYEKEE (reference sequence). CDR3 sequence: CASSTKTGRVTEAFF. The DNA for the CDR3 is TGTGCCAGCAGCACCAAAACAGGACGAGTCACTGAAGCTTTCTTT.

The sample holds a few counts of this clonotype. V usage is TRBV4-1 and J usage is TRBJ1-1; D call uncertain. CDR1 MGHRA and CDR2 YSYEKL come from the germline V gene. V was cut by 2 bases and J by 4 bases, with 26 bases left in between. The CDR3 has 19 amino acids. The CDR3 bases are TGCGCCAGCAGCCAACCCCGAGCGTTTCAATCATACAGAGGCACTGAAGCTTTCTTT. Translated: CASSQPRAFQSYRGTEAFF.

This chain joins TRBV6-2 or TRBV6-3 and TRBJ2-7, with 10 nucleotides matching TRBD1. There are 16 residues in the CDR3. Germline trimming cut 4 bases from V and 1 base from J; bases unmatched to any gene: 7. Germline loops: CDR1 MNHEY, CDR2 SVGEGT. The CDR3 loop is CASSSPGTGASYEQYF. The CDR3 bases are TGTGCCAGCAGTTCCCCCGGGACAGGGGCATCCTACGAGCAGTACTTC.

This clonotype was counted between two and nine times. The chain links TRBV4-3 to TRBJ2-7, with D perhaps matching TRBD2 (7 bases). Trimming cost V 0 bases and J 6 bases, with 18 bases left between them. Germline V gene lookup returns CDR1 LGHNA and CDR2 YSLEER. This CDR3 has 16 residues. CDR3 region: CASSQDWGGLSSEQYF. In DNA, the CDR3 is TGCGCCAGCAGCCAAGATTGGGGGGGCCTGAGCTCCGAGCAGTACTTC.

This clonotype has more than one count but fewer than ten. The V and J genes are TRBV7-9 and TRBJ2-5; TRBD1 is a possible D gene (6 bases). With 1 base removed from V and 5 bases from J, the gap between germline ends came to 14 bases. The CDR3 sequence is 15 residues long. Germline-derived CDR1 and CDR2 are SEHNR and FQNEAQ (reference sequence). Here the CDR3 DNA reads TGTGCCAGCAGCTTAGGACAGGCTATACAGGAGACCCAGTACTTC. Protein product: CASSLGQAIQETQYF.

This clonotype was seen a few times. The chain carries TRBV7-2 and TRBJ2-7; 7 bases map to TRBD2. The CDR3 has 14 residues. J lost 0 bases, V lost 4 bases, and 3 bases had no gene match. Germline V gene lookup returns CDR1 SGHTA and CDR2 FQGNSA. The CDR3 sequence: CASSYRDYSYEQYF. CDR3 DNA: TGTGCCAGCAGCTACCGGGACTACTCCTACGAGCAGTACTTC.

The chain joins TRBV15 to TRBJ2-3; D unclear. The CDR3 contains 12 residues. Germline V gives CDR1 LNHNV, CDR2 YYDKDF (reference sequence). With 3 bases removed from V and 4 bases from J, the gap between germline ends came to 5 bases. CDR3 nucleotides: TGTGCCACCAGCAGTACGGCAGATACGCAGTATTTT. It translates to CATSSTADTQYF.

The chain employs TRBV20-1 and TRBJ2-7, with TRBD2 matching 11 bases. V lost 6 bases, J lost 5 bases, and 12 bases stayed unmatched. CDR1 is DFQATT and CDR2 is SNEGSKA in the germline V gene (reference sequence). The CDR3 has 15 residues. The CDR3 nucleotides are TGCAGTGCGCCGATCGGGACTAGCGGATTTAACGAGCAGTACTTC. This codes for CSAPIGTSGFNEQYF.

This clonotype appeared a single time. DNA of the CDR3: TGTGCCAGCAGCTCCCCACCGATCCGAGAGACCCAGTACTTC. It codes for CASSSPPIRETQYF. This rearrangement joins TRBV7-2 to TRBJ2-7, with D unresolved. The end of the DNA aligns better with TRBJ2-5, so the J call may be wrong. CDR1 and CDR2 from the germline V gene are SGHTA and FQGNSA. This CDR3 has 14 amino acids.

The chain carries TRBV4-3 and TRBJ2-2, with D hard to call. Germline V gives CDR1 LGHNA, CDR2 YSLEER. The CDR3 is 16 residues long. Trimming stripped 1 base from V and 6 bases from J, with 15 bases between. CDR3 residues: CASSQGAGSLAGELFF. The CDR3 region has the DNA TGCGCCAGCAGCCAAGGTGCAGGCTCCCTCGCCGGGGAGCTGTTTTTT.

The chain carries TRBV12-3 or TRBV12-4 and TRBJ2-1; TRBD2 aligns across 8 bases. This CDR3 region has 15 residues. Trimming took 3 bases from V and 3 from J; bases not matched to a gene: 4. CDR3 nucleotides: TGTGCCAGCAGTTTCCGCGGGGGGATCTACAATGAGCAGTTCTTC. As protein: CASSFRGGIYNEQFF.

The rearrangement uses TRBV28 and TRBJ1-2, with D possibly being TRBD1 (5 bases). In germline, CDR1 is MDHEN, CDR2 SYDVKM. The CDR3 loop spans 11 amino acids. Trimming cost V 7 bases and J 6 bases, with 9 bases left between them. In nucleotides, the CDR3 is TGTGCCAGCAAACAGGTTCATGGCTACACCTTC. Encoded protein: CASKQVHGYTF.

The V gene is TRBV11-3, the J gene TRBJ1-2; 9 nucleotides match TRBD1. J lost 7 bases, V lost 5 bases, and 11 bases had no gene match. From germline, CDR1 is SGHNT and CDR2 YENEEA. This CDR3 spans 15 amino acids. This CDR3 is CASSERRGQGLGYTF. The CDR3 DNA sequence: TGTGCCAGCAGCGAACGCCGGGGACAGGGACTTGGCTACACCTTC.

On this clonotype itself: A much larger clone differs from this one at a single base, so this may be a read error. The rearrangement joins TRBV3-1 to TRBJ2-5, with D perhaps TRBD1 (6 bases). The CDR3 is 15 residues long. Germline V gives CDR1 LGHDT, CDR2 YNNKEL (reference sequence). The CDR3 spells CASSQLTGYQEAQYF. CDR3 bases: TGTGCCAGCAGCCAACTGACAGGATATCAAGAGGCCCAGTACTTC.

This clonotype was counted only a few times. The rearrangement uses TRBV20-1 and TRBJ2-1, with 7 positions matching TRBD1. The CDR3 contains 15 residues. V lost 6 bases, J lost 0 bases, and 8 bases stayed unmatched. The germline V gene has CDR1 DFQATT and CDR2 SNEGSKA (reference sequence). The CDR3, as DNA: TGCAGTGCGAAGAGGGGGCACTCCTCCTACAATGAGCAGTTCTTC. Translated: CSAKRGHSSYNEQFF.

The chain combines TRBV25-1 with TRBJ2-3; D tentatively fits TRBD1 or TRBD2 (6 bases each). The V end lost 3 bases, the J end lost 0 bases, and 13 bases lay between the germline ends. Germline V gene sequence: CDR1 MGHDK, CDR2 SYGVNS. The CDR3 contains 16 residues. The CDR3 DNA reads TGTGCCAGCAGTGACCCCCAGGGGAGGAGCACAGATACGCAGTATTTT. Encoded protein: CASSDPQGRSTDTQYF.

This clonotype was recorded a few times. The chain couples TRBV2 to TRBJ2-7, with TRBD2 as a possible D gene (5 bases). The CDR3 runs 14 residues. Trimming stripped 5 bases from V and 1 base from J, with 12 bases between. The germline V gene has CDR1 SNHLY and CDR2 FYNNEI. The CDR3 protein is CASSPLRGSYEQYF. CDR3 nucleotides: TGTGCCAGCAGTCCCCTTAGAGGGTCCTACGAGCAGTACTTC.

The chain carries TRBV30 and TRBJ2-1, with unresolved D. The better agreement between TRBJ2-7 and the DNA end casts doubt on the J call. Looked up from germline, CDR1 is GTSNPN and CDR2 is SVGIG (reference sequence). The CDR3 loop spans 14 amino acids. In DNA, the CDR3 is TGTGCCTGGAATCTGGGCAGTACTTCCTACGAGCAGTACTTC. Translated: CAWNLGSTSYEQYF.

V and J are TRBV7-8 and TRBJ2-1, with TRBD1 matching 7 bases. From germline, CDR1 is SGHVS and CDR2 FQNEAQ. J lost 3 bases, V lost 8 bases, and 10 bases had no gene match. The CDR3 consists of 15 residues. CDR3 sequence (DNA): TGTGCCAGCGGCTCCCAGACAGGGCGCTACAATGAGCAGTTCTTC. Its translation: CASGSQTGRYNEQFF. The full variable domain, with the rest looked up from reference TRBV7-8 and TRBJ2-1, is GAGVSQSPRYKVAKRGQDVALRCDPISGHVSLFWYQQALGQGPEFLTYFQNEAQLDKSGLPSDRFFAERPEGSVSTLKIQRTQQEDSAVYLCASGSQTGRYNEQFFGPGTRLTVL.

This clonotype turned up a few times. V is TRBV4-3 and J is TRBJ1-2, with D tentatively TRBD1 (6 bases). The germline CDR1 and CDR2 sequences are LGHNA and YSLEER. This CDR3 contains 14 residues. V lost 0 bases, J lost 4 bases, and 9 bases lay in between. The CDR3 sequence: CASSQDGGGYGYTF. CDR3 DNA sequence: TGCGCCAGCAGCCAAGATGGAGGGGGCTATGGCTACACCTTC.

V is TRBV12-3 or TRBV12-4 and J is TRBJ2-1, with TRBD1 matching 12 bases. The trim removed 8 bases at V and 8 bases at J, leaving 22 bases unmatched. The CDR3 extends over 19 amino acids. As DNA, the CDR3 is TGTGCCAGCCGCGATCGGGACAGGGGGCATCATGGCTTGGCCTATGAGCAGTTCTTC. It yields the protein CASRDRDRGHHGLAYEQFF.

The V and J genes are TRBV4-3 and TRBJ2-1; 7 nucleotides match TRBD1. This CDR3 region has 16 residues. J gave up 4 bases and V 0 bases, and 6 bases lay outside the gene matches. Per the germline V gene, CDR1 is LGHNA and CDR2 is YSLEER. The CDR3 sequence is CASSQEWQGDYNEQFF. CDR3 sequence (DNA): TGCGCCAGCAGCCAAGAATGGCAGGGGGATTACAATGAGCAGTTCTTC.

This clonotype occurred a few times. This chain connects TRBV25-1 to TRBJ1-5; D possibly corresponds to TRBD1 (5 bases). The CDR3 is 15 residues long. The germline V and J ends were trimmed by 3 bases and 4 bases, with 13 bases remaining between them. Germline values: CDR1 MGHDK, CDR2 SYGVNS. CDR3 DNA sequence: TGTGCCAGCAGTGACCCGGGACGGGATAATCAGCCCCAGCATTTT. Protein sequence: CASSDPGRDNQPQHF. The variable domain in full, completed from reference TRBV25-1 and TRBJ1-5, reads EADIYQTPRYLVIGTGKKITLECSQTMGHDKMYWYQQDPGMELHLIHYSYGVNSTEKGDLSSESTVSRIRTEHFPLTLESARPSHTSQYLCASSDPGRDNQPQHFGDGTRLSIL.

This clonotype has more than one count but fewer than ten. The rearrangement links TRBV7-3 to TRBJ2-7, with D possibly being TRBD2 (7 bases). Trimming left V 5 bases short and J 1 base short, with 15 bases between. Germline V lookup: CDR1 SGHTA, CDR2 FQGTGA. This CDR3 has 15 amino acids. DNA for the CDR3: TGTGCCAGCAGCGGGGGGGACATAAGATCCTACGAGCAGTACTTC. Encoded protein: CASSGGDIRSYEQYF.